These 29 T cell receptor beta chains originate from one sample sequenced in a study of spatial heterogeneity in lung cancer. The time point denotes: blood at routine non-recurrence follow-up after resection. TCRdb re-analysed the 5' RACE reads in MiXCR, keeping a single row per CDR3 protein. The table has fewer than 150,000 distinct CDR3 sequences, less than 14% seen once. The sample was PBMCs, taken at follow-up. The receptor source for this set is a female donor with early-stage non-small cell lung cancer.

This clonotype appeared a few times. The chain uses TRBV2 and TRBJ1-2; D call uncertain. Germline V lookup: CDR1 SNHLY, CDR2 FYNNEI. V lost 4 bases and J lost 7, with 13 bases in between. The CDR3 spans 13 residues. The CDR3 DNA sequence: TGTGCCAGCAGTGTTCACAGACCGGCTGGCTACACCTTC. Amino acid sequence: CASSVHRPAGYTF.

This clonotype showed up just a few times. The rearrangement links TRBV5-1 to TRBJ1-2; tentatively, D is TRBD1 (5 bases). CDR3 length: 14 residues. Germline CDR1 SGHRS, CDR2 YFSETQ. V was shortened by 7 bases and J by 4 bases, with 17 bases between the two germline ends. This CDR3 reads CASGAQQDIYGYTF. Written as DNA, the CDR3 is TGCGCCAGCGGCGCCCAACAGGACATCTATGGCTACACCTTC.

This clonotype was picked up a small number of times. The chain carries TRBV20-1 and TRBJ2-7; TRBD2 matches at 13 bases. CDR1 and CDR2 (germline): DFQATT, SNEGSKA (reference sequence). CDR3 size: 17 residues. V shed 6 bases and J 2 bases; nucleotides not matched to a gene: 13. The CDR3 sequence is CSARGLAGRPGPYEQYF. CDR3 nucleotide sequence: TGCAGTGCCAGGGGACTAGCGGGAAGGCCGGGACCCTACGAGCAGTACTTC.

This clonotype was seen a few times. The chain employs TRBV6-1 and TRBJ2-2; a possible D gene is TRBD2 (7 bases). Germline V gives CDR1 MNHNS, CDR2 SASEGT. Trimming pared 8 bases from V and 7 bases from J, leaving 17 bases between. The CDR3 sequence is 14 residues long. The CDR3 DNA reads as TGTGCCAGCCGTACTGCGGGGGCGGGCGGGGAGCTGTTTTTT. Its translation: CASRTAGAGGELFF.

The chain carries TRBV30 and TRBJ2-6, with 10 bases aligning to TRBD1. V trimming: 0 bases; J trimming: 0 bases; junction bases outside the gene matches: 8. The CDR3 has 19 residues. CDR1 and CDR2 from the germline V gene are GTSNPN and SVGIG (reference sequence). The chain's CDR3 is CAWSVIWDRGYSGANVLTF. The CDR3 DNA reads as TGTGCCTGGAGTGTTATCTGGGACAGGGGATACTCTGGGGCCAACGTCCTGACTTTC.

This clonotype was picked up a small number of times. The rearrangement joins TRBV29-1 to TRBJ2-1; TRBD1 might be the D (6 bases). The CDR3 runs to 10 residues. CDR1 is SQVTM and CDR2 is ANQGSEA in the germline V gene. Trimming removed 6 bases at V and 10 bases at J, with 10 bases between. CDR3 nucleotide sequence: TGCAGCGTGGGGACACTAGAGCAGTTCTTC. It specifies CSVGTLEQFF.

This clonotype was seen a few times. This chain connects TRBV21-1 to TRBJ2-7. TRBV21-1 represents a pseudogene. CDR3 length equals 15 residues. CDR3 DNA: TGTGCCAGCAGCAAGAGGACCGGGACCCCCTACGAGCAGTACGTC. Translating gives CASSKRTGTPYEQYV.

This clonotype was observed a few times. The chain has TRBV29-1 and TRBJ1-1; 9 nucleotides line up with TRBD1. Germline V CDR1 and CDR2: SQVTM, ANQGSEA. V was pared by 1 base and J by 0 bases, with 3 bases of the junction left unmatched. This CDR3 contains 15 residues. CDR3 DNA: TGCAGCGTTGAAGGCCGACAGGGGGTGAACACTGAAGCTTTCTTT. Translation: CSVEGRQGVNTEAFF.

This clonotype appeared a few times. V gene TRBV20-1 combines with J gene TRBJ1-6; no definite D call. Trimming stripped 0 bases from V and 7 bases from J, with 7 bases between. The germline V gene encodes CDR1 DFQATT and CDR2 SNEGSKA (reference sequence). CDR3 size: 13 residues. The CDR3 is CSARDTGNSPLHF. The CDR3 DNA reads TGCAGTGCTAGAGACACCGGGAATTCACCCCTCCACTTT.

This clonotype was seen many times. The CDR3 DNA reads TGTGCCAGCAGTTACGACAGGGGGTATCAGCCCCAGCATTTT. Translation gives CASSYDRGYQPQHF. This chain connects TRBV6-2 or TRBV6-3 to TRBJ1-5; 9 nucleotides align to TRBD1. CDR1 and CDR2 from the germline V gene are MNHEY and SVGEGT. With V trimmed by 2 bases and J by 5 bases, 1 base remained unmatched. CDR3 length: 14 amino acids.

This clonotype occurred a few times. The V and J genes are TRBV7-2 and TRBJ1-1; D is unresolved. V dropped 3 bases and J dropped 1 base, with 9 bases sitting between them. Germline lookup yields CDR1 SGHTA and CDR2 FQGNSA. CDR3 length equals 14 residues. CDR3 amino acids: CASSFREQNTEAFF. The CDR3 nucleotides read TGTGCCAGCAGCTTTAGGGAACAGAACACTGAAGCTTTCTTT.

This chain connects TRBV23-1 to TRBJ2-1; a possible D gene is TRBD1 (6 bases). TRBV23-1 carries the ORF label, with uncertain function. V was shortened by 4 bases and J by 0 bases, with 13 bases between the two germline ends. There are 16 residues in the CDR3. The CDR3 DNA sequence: TGCGCCAGCAGTCCTCGGGACAATCTCTCCTACAATGAGCAGTTCTTC. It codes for CASSPRDNLSYNEQFF.

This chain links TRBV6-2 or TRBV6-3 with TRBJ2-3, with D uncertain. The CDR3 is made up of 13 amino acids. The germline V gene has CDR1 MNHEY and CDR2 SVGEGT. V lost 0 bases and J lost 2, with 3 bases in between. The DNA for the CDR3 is TGTGCCAGCAGTTACTCTCTCACAGATACGCAGTATTTT. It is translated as CASSYSLTDTQYF.

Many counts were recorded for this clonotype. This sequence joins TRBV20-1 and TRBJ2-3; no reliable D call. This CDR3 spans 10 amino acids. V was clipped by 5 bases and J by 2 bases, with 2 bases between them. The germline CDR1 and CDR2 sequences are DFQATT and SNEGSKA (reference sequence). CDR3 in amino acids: CSALTDTQYF. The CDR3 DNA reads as TGCAGTGCTCTCACAGATACGCAGTATTTT.

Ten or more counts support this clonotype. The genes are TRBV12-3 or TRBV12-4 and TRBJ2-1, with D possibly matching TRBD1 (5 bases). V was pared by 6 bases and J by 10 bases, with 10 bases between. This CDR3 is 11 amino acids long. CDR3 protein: CASRIYREQFF. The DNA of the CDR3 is TGTGCCAGCAGGATCTACAGGGAGCAGTTCTTC.

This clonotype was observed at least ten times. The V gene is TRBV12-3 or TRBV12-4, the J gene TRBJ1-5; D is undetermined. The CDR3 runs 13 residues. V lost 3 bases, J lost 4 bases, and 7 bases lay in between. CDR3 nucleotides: TGTGCCAGCAGTTTTCGGCGGAATCAGCCCCAGCATTTT. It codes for CASSFRRNQPQHF.

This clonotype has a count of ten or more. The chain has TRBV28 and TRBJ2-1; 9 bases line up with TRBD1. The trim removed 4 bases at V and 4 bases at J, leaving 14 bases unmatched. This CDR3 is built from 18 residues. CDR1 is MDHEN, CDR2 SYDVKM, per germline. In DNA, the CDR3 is TGTGCCAGCAGTTCCCGGGACAGGGCAGGGGGAAGTTACAATGAGCAGTTCTTC. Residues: CASSSRDRAGGSYNEQFF.

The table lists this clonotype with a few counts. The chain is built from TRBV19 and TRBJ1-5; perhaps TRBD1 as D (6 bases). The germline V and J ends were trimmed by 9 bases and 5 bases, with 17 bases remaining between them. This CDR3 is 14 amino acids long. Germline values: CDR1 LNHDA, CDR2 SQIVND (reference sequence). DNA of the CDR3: TGTGCCAGCTGCGCCGGACAGAGGCATCAGCCCCAGCATTTT. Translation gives CASCAGQRHQPQHF.

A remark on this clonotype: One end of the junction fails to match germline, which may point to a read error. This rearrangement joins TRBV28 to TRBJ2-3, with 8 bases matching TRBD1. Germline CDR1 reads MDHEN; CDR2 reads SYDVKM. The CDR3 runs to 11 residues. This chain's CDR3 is CASSTTGERNF. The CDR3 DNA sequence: TGTGCCAGCAGTACGACAGGGGAAAGGAATTTT.

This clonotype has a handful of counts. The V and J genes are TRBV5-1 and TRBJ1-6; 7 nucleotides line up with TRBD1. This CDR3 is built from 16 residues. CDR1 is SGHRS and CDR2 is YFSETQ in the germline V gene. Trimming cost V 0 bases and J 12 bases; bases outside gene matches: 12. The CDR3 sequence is CASSLAPGQTIQPLHF. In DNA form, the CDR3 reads TGCGCCAGCAGCTTGGCCCCGGGACAGACAATTCAACCCCTCCACTTT.

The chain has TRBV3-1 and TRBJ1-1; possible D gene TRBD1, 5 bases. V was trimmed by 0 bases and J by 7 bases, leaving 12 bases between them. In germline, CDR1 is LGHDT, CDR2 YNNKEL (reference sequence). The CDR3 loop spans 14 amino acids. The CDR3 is CASSQEGAGNEAFF. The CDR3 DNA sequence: TGTGCCAGCAGCCAAGAAGGGGCAGGGAATGAAGCTTTCTTT. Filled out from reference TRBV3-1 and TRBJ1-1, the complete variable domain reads DTAVSQTPKYLVTQMGNDKSIKCEQNLGHDTMYWYKQDSKKFLKIMFSYNNKELIINETVPNRFSPKSPDKAHLNLHINSLELGDSAVYFCASSQEGAGNEAFFGQGTRLTVV.

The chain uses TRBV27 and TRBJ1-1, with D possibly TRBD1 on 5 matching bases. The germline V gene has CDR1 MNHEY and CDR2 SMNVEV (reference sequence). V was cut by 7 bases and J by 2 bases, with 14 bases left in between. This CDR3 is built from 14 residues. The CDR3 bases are TGTGCCAGCACCACTCGCGGGGGAAACACTGAAGCTTTCTTT. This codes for CASTTRGGNTEAFF.

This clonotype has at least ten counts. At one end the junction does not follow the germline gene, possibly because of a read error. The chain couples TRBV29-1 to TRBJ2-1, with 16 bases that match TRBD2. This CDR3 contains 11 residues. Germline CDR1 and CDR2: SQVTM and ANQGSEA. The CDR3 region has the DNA TGCAGCGTTATGGGACTAGCGGGAGGGGTCTTC. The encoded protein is CSVMGLAGGVF.

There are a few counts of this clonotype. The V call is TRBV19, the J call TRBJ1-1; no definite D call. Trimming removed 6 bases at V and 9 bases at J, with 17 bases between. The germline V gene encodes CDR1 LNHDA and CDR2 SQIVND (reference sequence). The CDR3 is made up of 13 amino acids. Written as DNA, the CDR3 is TGTGCCAGTAGAGAGGACGGAGCTAAAAAAGCTTTCTTT. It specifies CASREDGAKKAFF.

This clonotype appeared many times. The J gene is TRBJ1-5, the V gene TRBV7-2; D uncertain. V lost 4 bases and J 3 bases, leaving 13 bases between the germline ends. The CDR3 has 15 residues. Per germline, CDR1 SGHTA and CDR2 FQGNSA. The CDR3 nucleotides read TGTGCCAGCAGCTCGGGCAGCAACTTCAATCAGCCCCAGCATTTT. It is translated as CASSSGSNFNQPQHF.

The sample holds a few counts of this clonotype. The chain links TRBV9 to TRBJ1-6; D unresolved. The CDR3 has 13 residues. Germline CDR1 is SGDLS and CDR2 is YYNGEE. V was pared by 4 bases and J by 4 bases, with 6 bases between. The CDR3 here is CASSTTYNSPLHF. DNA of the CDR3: TGTGCCAGCAGCACTACTTATAATTCACCCCTCCACTTT. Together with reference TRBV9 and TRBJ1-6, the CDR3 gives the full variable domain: DSGVTQTPKHLITATGQRVTLRCSPRSGDLSVYWYQQSLDQGLQFLIQYYNGEERAKGNILERFSAQQFPDLHSELNLSSLELGDSALYFCASSTTYNSPLHFGNGTRLTVT.

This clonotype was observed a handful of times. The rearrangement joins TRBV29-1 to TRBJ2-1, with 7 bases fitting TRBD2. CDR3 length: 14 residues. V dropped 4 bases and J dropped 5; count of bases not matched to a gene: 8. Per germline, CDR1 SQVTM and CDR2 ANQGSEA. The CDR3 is CSVGSGGFNNEQFF. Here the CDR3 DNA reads TGCAGCGTTGGGTCGGGAGGATTTAACAATGAGCAGTTCTTC.

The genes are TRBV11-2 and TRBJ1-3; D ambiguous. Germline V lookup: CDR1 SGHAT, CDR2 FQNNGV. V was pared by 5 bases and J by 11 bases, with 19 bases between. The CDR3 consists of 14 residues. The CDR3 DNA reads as TGTGCCAGCAGCCCCCCCTCGCCAAGGAGCCCCATATATTTT. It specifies CASSPPSPRSPIYF.

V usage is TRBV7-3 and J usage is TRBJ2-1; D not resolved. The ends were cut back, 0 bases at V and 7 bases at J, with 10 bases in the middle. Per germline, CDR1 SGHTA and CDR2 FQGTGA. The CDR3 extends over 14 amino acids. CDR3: CASSLTLSGNEQFF. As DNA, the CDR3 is TGTGCCAGCAGCTTAACTCTCAGTGGGAATGAGCAGTTCTTC.